This TCR beta chain was identified during a study of memory CD4+ T cells and cytomegalovirus serostatus. Findings of the study overall: Suggested: most of the CMV-linked TCR signature lies in CD4+ memory cells. Repertoires predicted CMV serostatus with median bootstrapped AUC of around 0.96.

The data were produced by immunoSEQ multiplex PCR, yet TCRdb's version contains in-frame clones alone and is incomplete. The data show 45,000 to 60,000 clones, approximately 80% seen once. The sort gate was single viable CD3+CD4+CD8-CD45RO+ cells for memory CD4+ T cells. Total CD4+ T cells were enriched by CD4 positive selection. The ends were cut back, 0 bases at V and 2 bases at J, with 6 bases in the middle. Germline loops: CDR1 SGDLS, CDR2 YYNGEE. This CDR3 is 14 amino acids long. This clone was counted once. Its antigen is not identified. The source material was memory CD4+ T cells from blood. The source is an adult in good health and CMV-seropositive. The chain employs TRBV9 and TRBJ1-3, with D perhaps TRBD1 (5 bases). This CDR3 reads CASSVGGTGNTIYF. CDR3 sequence (DNA): TGTGCCAGCAGCGTAGGGGGGACTGGAAACACCATATATTTT.